This T cell receptor (beta chain) appears in the sequencing data of a study of spatial heterogeneity in lung cancer. About the research overall: Fewer alpha-chain than beta-chain sequences were consistently detected. The study observed each unique TCR and UMI combination more than ten times on average in raw reads.

Time point denoted: blood at routine non-recurrence follow-up after resection. The CDR3 sequence is 14 residues long. J gave up 5 bases and V 1 base, and 1 base lay outside the gene matches. Germline V gives CDR1 LGHNA, CDR2 YNFKEQ. This clonotype is medium-sized (0.01 to 0.1%) by share. Each molecule of TCR cDNA was tagged with one unique molecular identifier. TCRdb re-derived calls from the 5' RACE reads in MiXCR, one entry per CDR3 protein. The sample comprises around 10,000 distinct CDR3 sequences, 20% to 25% of which are singletons, and roughly 44% rests with the top ten. The sequence was collected from a male donor with early-stage non-small cell lung cancer. The input for sequencing was PBMCs, taken at follow-up. V usage is TRBV4-2 and J usage is TRBJ2-1; 8 bases line up with TRBD2. CDR3 sequence reads: CASSQGGRNNEQFF. As DNA, the CDR3 is TGTGCCAGCAGCCAAGGCGGGAGGAACAATGAGCAGTTCTTC.